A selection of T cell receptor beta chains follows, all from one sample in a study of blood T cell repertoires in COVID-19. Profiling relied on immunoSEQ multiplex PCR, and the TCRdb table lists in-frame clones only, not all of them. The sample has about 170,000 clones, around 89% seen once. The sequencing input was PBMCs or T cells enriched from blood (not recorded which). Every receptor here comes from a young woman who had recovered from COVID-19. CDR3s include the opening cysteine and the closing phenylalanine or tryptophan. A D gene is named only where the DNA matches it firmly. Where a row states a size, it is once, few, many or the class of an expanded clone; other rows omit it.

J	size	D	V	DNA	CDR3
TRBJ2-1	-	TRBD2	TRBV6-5	TGTGCCAGCAGCCCCACTAGCGGGTCTCGTAATGAGCAGTTCTTC	CASSPTSGSRNEQFF
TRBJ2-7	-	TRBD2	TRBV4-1	TGCGCCAGCAGCCAAGGGCCGGGACTAGCGGGACTGGAGCAGTACTTC	CASSQGPGLAGLEQYF
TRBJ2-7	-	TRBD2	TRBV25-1	TGTGCCAGCAGTGAATGGGGGGGTACCTACGAGCAGTACTTC	CASSEWGGTYEQYF
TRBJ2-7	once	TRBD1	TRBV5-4	TGTGCCAGCAGCCTTCTGGACAGGGGGCGAGAGCAGTACTTC	CASSLLDRGREQYF
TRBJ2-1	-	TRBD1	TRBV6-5	TGTGCCAGCCGCGGGACAGGCACCTATGAGCAGTTCTTC	CASRGTGTYEQFF
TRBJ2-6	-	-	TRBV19	TGTGCCAGTAAGATAACAGCTGGGGCCAACGTCCTGACTTTC	CASKITAGANVLTF
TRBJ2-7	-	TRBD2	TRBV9	TGTGCCAGCAGCCCGCAGAGACTAGCTTCTCCCTACGAGCAGTACTTC	CASSPQRLASPYEQYF
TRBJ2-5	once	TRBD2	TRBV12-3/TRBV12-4	TGTGCCAGCAGCTTTAGCGGGAGAGAGACCCAGTACTTC	CASSFSGRETQYF
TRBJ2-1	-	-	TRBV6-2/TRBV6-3	TGTGCCAGCAGTTACGGAGGCCCGGGGAATGAGCAGTTCTTC	CASSYGGPGNEQFF
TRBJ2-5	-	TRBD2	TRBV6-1	TGTGCCAGCAGTGACCCCGGACTAGCGGGACAAGAGACCCAGTACTTC	CASSDPGLAGQETQYF
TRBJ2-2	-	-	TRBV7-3	TGTGCCAGCAGCCCTGACTTGTCCGGGGAGCTGTTTTTT	CASSPDLSGELFF
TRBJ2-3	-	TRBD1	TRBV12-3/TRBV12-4	TGTGCCAGCAGTTTTCGGGACAGAGGGTATTTT	CASSFRDRGYF
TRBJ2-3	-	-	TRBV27	TGTGCCAGCAGACGCGGACAGCCAGATACGCAGTATTTT	CASRRGQPDTQYF
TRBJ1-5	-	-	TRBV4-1	TGCGCCAGCAGCCAAGACTGGCAGGGGAGCTCCGGCAATCAGCCCCAGCATTTT	CASSQDWQGSSGNQPQHF
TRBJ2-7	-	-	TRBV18	TGTGCCAGCTCACCACAGGCGCCAGTCAGGTACGAGCAGTACTTC	CASSPQAPVRYEQYF
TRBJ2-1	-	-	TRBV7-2	TGTGCCAGCAGCTCCCCCGCGGGCTACAATGAGCAGTTCTTC	CASSSPAGYNEQFF
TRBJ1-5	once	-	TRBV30	TGTGCCTGGAGTGTACGCGGGGCTTTCAATCAGCCCCAGCATTTT	CAWSVRGAFNQPQHF
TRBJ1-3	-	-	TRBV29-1	TGCAGCGTTCCTGGGGGGGCTGGAAACACCATATATTTT	CSVPGGAGNTIYF
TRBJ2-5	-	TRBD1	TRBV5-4	TGTGCCAGCAGCTTGGGGACAGGTCAAGAGACCCAGTACTTC	CASSLGTGQETQYF
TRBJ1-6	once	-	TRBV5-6	TGTGCCAGCAGCTTGGCAGGGAATTCACCCCTCCACTTT	CASSLAGNSPLHF
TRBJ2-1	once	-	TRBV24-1	TGTGCCACCAGTGACTCGGGACTCGTAAATGAGCAGTTCTTC	CATSDSGLVNEQFF
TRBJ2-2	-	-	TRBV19	TGTGCCAGTACCCAAGGTCGGCAGGCCACCGGGGAGCTGTTTTTT	CASTQGRQATGELFF
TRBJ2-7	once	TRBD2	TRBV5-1	TGCGCCAGCAGCTTGGACCGGGGGACTAGCGGGAGCTTGCAGTACTTC	CASSLDRGTSGSLQYF